The rows below give T cell receptor beta chains drawn from one sample of a study of blood T cell repertoires in COVID-19. Some clones are missing from TCRdb's copy, which holds only in-frame ones; the method was immunoSEQ multiplex PCR. Found here are some 250,000 clones, around 90% of them singletons; the top ten hold over 2%. Material for sequencing was PBMCs or T cells enriched from blood (not recorded which). The receptors here all came from a woman in her thirties or forties with acute COVID-19. Each CDR3 is given with its conserved first and last residue. The order of the fields is J gene, clone size, D gene, V gene, CDR3 DNA, CDR3 protein. A D gene is named only where the DNA matches it firmly. Part of the rows lack a size; the others show once, few, many or a class for expanded clones.

>TRBJ2-3|.|TRBD1|TRBV3-1/TRBV3-2
TGTGCCAGCAGGCACGGGACAGGGCTCACAGATACGCAGTATTTT
CASRHGTGLTDTQYF
>TRBJ1-1|.|.|TRBV7-3
TGTGCCAGCAGCTCCTCAGGGAGGGAGACTGAAGCTTTCTTT
CASSSSGRETEAFF
>TRBJ2-7|.|TRBD2|TRBV11-3
TGTGCCAGCAGCCCAAACTGGGGAGGGAGCTACGAGCAGTACTTC
CASSPNWGGSYEQYF
>TRBJ1-1|.|.|TRBV6-5
TGTGCCAGCAGTTTTACAGGGTCGGCCGCTGAAGCTTTCTTT
CASSFTGSAAEAFF
>TRBJ2-7|.|TRBD2|TRBV28
TGTGCCAGCAGCGTACCGGGACTAGCGACCTACGAGCAGTACTTC
CASSVPGLATYEQYF
>TRBJ2-1|few|TRBD2|TRBV4-2
TGTGCCAGCAGCCAAGGCCCGGGACTAGCGGGAGCTCGTGAGCAGTTCTTC
CASSQGPGLAGAREQFF
>TRBJ2-3|.|TRBD1|TRBV7-3
TGTGCCAGCAGCGGAGGCAGGGGGCGCGCAGATACGCAGTATTTT
CASSGGRGRADTQYF
>TRBJ2-7|.|TRBD1|TRBV7-8
TGTGCCAGCAGCACCAGACAGGGCTCCTACGAGCAGTACTTC
CASSTRQGSYEQYF
>TRBJ1-5|.|.|TRBV19
TGTGCCAGTAGTATCGCGATGAGGAATAGCAATCAGCCCCAGCATTTT
CASSIAMRNSNQPQHF
>TRBJ1-1|.|.|TRBV2
TGTGCCAGCAGGAGGGAGGACCTGAACACTGAAGCTTTCTTT
CASRREDLNTEAFF
>TRBJ2-5|.|.|TRBV18
TGTGCCAGCTCACGTACAATAACAGACCAAGAGACCCAGTACTTC
CASSRTITDQETQYF
>TRBJ2-5|once|.|TRBV20-1
TGCAGTGCGGCGGGTGGAGACGGCCAGTACTTC
CSAAGGDGQYF
>TRBJ1-1|.|.|TRBV14
TGTGCCAGCAGCCCGCGCCGAAACACTGAAGCTTTCTTT
CASSPRRNTEAFF
>TRBJ1-1|.|.|TRBV5-4
TGTGCCAGCAGCGACTCGGTAGGGAACACTGAAGCTTTCTTT
CASSDSVGNTEAFF
>TRBJ2-3|.|.|TRBV3-1/TRBV3-2
TGTGCCAGCAGCCCGGGGGAGGCTAGCGGCACAGATACGCAGTATTTT
CASSPGEASGTDTQYF
>TRBJ1-2|many|TRBD1|TRBV11-2
TGTGCCAGCAGCTTAGATGTACAGGGGTCTGGCGGCTACACCTTC
CASSLDVQGSGGYTF
>TRBJ1-4|.|.|TRBV7-9
TGTGCCAGCAGCTTAGCGGCGGGTACTAATGAAAAACTGTTTTTT
CASSLAAGTNEKLFF
>TRBJ2-7|.|TRBD1|TRBV7-6
TGTGCCAGCAGCCCGGGGACAGGGACGGGCGAGCAGTACTTC
CASSPGTGTGEQYF